The 10 T cell receptor beta chains below come from one sample, sequenced in a study of blood T cells in healthy people across ages. Alongside a J-beta primer mix, a sample-barcoded 5' primer served in a second PCR lasting about 7 to 12 cycles. In TCRdb, the 5' RACE reads were re-called with MiXCR into one record per CDR3 protein. The table lists more than 800,000 distinct CDR3 sequences, 45% of them singletons. Sequencing was carried out using blood. The receptors derive from a woman in her sixties in good health.

This clonotype has more than one count but fewer than ten. The J gene is TRBJ2-1, the V gene TRBV7-2; D perhaps matches TRBD2 (5 bases). The germline V and J ends were trimmed by 4 bases and 3 bases, with 13 bases remaining between them. The germline gives CDR1 SGHTA, CDR2 FQGNSA. This CDR3 region has 15 residues. In DNA, the CDR3 is TGTGCCAGCAGCTCGCTTGGACTCCACTACAATGAGCAGTTCTTC. This codes for CASSSLGLHYNEQFF.

This clonotype was recorded a few times. The CDR3 DNA is TGTGCCAGCAGCTCCGGGGCGGGTAAAAACATTCAGTACTTC. Protein sequence: CASSSGAGKNIQYF. V usage is TRBV11-2 and J usage is TRBJ2-4; D might be TRBD1 or TRBD2, each matching 5 bases. V shed 4 bases and J shed 4 bases, with 11 bases lying between them. CDR3 length: 14 amino acids. CDR1 and CDR2 (germline): SGHAT, FQNNGV.

This sequence joins TRBV12-3 or TRBV12-4 and TRBJ2-7; 12 bases agree with TRBD1. The CDR3 covers 17 residues. V dropped 1 base and J dropped 2; count of bases not matched to a gene: 6. The CDR3: CASSLEGTGGSTYEQYF. The CDR3 nucleotides read TGTGCCAGCAGTTTAGAGGGGACAGGGGGCTCTACCTACGAGCAGTACTTC.

The chain links TRBV5-1 to TRBJ2-5; 13 nucleotides align to TRBD2. CDR1 is SGHRS, CDR2 YFSETQ, per germline. The CDR3 sequence is 20 residues long. J gave up 11 bases and V 0 bases, and 22 bases lay outside the gene matches. CDR3 sequence: CASSLARGLAGEVSYNEQYF. The CDR3 DNA sequence: TGCGCCAGCAGCTTGGCCCGAGGACTAGCGGGAGAAGTTTCCTACAATGAGCAGTACTTC.

The chain carries TRBV3-1 and TRBJ2-1; 11 positions match TRBD2. V was pared by 4 bases and J by 9 bases, with 8 bases of the junction left unmatched. Germline CDR1 reads LGHDT; CDR2 reads YNNKEL (reference sequence). This CDR3 is built from 15 residues. The CDR3 DNA reads TGTGCCAGCAGCCCAACCGGACTAGCGGGCAGTGAGCAGTTCTTC. It yields the protein CASSPTGLAGSEQFF.

There are a few counts of this clonotype. The rearrangement uses TRBV11-1 and TRBJ2-1; 9 nucleotides match TRBD2. V lost 4 bases to trimming and J lost 5 bases; unmatched junction nucleotides: 9. This CDR3 has 16 amino acids. The germline V gene encodes CDR1 SGHAT and CDR2 FQDESV (reference sequence). CDR3 sequence: CASSSAGREGHNEQFF. CDR3 nucleotides: TGTGCCAGCAGCTCAGCGGGGCGGGAGGGGCACAATGAGCAGTTCTTC.

As to this clonotype: Germline and junction disagree at one end, which may indicate a read error. V gene TRBV9 combines with J gene TRBJ1-5; D remains ambiguous. CDR3 length: 15 amino acids. CDR1 is SGDLS, CDR2 YYNGEE, per germline. CDR3 sequence (DNA): TGTGCCAGCAGCGTAGTCGGTCAGTCAAATCGGCCCCAGCATTTT. It codes for CASSVVGQSNRPQHF.

The count of this clonotype is one. This chain links TRBV12-3 or TRBV12-4 with TRBJ2-7; weak D call: TRBD1 (7 bases). The better agreement between TRBJ2-5 and the DNA end casts doubt on the J call. The length of the CDR3 is 16 residues. The CDR3 spells CASSHDSGQGDGTQYF. In DNA, the CDR3 is TGTGCCAGCAGTCACGATAGCGGCCAGGGGGATGGGACCCAGTACTTC.

This clonotype was detected only a few times. V is TRBV9 and J is TRBJ1-2; weak D call: TRBD1 (5 bases). The CDR3 runs 16 residues. CDR1 is SGDLS, CDR2 YYNGEE, per germline. Deletions cut 2 bases from V and 0 bases from J, with 14 bases between. CDR3 sequence reads: CASSVGREEANYGYTF. For the CDR3, the DNA is TGTGCCAGCAGCGTCGGCAGGGAGGAAGCTAACTATGGCTACACCTTC. The whole variable domain, remainder taken from reference TRBV9 and TRBJ1-2, is DSGVTQTPKHLITATGQRVTLRCSPRSGDLSVYWYQQSLDQGLQFLIQYYNGEERAKGNILERFSAQQFPDLHSELNLSSLELGDSALYFCASSVGREEANYGYTFGSGTRLTVV.

This clonotype came up once. One junction end does not reproduce the germline sequence, and a read error may be involved. The V call is TRBV11-3, the J call TRBJ2-1, with 13 bases matching TRBD2. The length of the CDR3 is 17 residues. Germline V gene lookup returns CDR1 SGHNT and CDR2 YENEEA. Here the CDR3 reads CVSSLDPGTSGNYEQLF. CDR3 in DNA: TGTGTCAGCAGCTTAGATCCCGGGACTAGCGGGAACTATGAGCAGTTGTTC.